This T cell receptor (beta chain) was sequenced during a study of regulatory T cells in long-lasting Graves disease. The sample's time point: newly diagnosed GD, antithyroid drugs for less than 3 months. Isolated PBMC RNA provided the starting material for the TCR library. This clonotype was seen ten or more times. Building the TCR beta libraries relied on iRepertoire HTBI primers, and CDR3 regions underwent Arm-PCR. TCRdb reprocessed the multiplex PCR reads via MiXCR and lists one record per CDR3 protein. The sample consists of over 400,000 distinct CDR3 sequences, about 14% of them appearing once. These data were likewise used in another study, on T cells in Graves' hyperthyroidism and ophthalmopathy. From that paper: Patients between 18 and 65 years old had hyperthyroidism, newly diagnosed and lasting under 2 months.

The sequences come from peripheral blood mononuclear cells (PBMCs), collected at new diagnosis, from a patient treated with antithyroid drugs. This sequence was found in a woman aged 45-59 years with Graves disease.

CDR3 amino acids: CASSPGSPSLSEQFF. CDR3 sequence (DNA): TGTGCCAGCAGCCCAGGGTCCCCATCCTTATCTGAGCAGTTCTTC. The chain has TRBV2 and TRBJ2-1; tentative D call: TRBD1 (5 bases). Germline CDR1 SNHLY, CDR2 FYNNEI. This CDR3 region has 15 residues. V lost 6 bases and J 9 bases, leaving 21 bases between the germline ends.